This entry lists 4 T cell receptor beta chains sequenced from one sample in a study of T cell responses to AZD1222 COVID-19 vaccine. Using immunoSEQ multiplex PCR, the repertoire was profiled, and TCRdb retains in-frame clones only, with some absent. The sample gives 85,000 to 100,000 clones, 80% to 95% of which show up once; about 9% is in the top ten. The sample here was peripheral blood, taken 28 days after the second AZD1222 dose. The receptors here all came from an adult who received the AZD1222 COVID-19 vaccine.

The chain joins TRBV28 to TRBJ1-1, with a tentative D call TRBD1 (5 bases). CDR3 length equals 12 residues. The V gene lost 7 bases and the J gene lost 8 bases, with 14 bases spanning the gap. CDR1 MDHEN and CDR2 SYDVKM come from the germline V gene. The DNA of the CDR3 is TGTGCCAGCACCACCGCCGGGACGGAAGCTTTCTTT. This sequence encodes CASTTAGTEAFF.

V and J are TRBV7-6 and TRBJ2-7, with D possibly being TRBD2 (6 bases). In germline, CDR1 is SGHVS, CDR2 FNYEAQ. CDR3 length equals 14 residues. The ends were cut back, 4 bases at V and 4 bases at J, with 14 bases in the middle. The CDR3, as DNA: TGTGCCAGCAGCTCCCAGTCCGGGGGATACGAGCAGTACTTC. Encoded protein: CASSSQSGGYEQYF.

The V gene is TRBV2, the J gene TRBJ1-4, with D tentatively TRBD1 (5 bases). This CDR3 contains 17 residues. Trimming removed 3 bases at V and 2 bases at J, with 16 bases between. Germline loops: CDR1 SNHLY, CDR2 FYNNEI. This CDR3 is CASSEGLLKGTNEKLFF. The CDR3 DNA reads TGTGCCAGCAGTGAGGGGCTTTTAAAAGGGACTAATGAAAAACTGTTTTTT.

CDR3 DNA: TGCGCCAGCAGCCCGGCTGGGCTCTCCTACGAGCAGTACTTC. Protein: CASSPAGLSYEQYF. This chain links TRBV5-1 with TRBJ2-7, with D unclear. CDR1 and CDR2 from the germline V gene are SGHRS and YFSETQ. The CDR3 has 14 amino acids. V was cut by 4 bases and J by 0 bases, with 11 bases left in between. Using reference TRBV5-1 and TRBJ2-7 for the parts outside the CDR3, the full variable domain is KAGVTQTPRYLIKTRGQQVTLSCSPISGHRSVSWYQQTPGQGLQFLFEYFSETQRNKGNFPGRFSGRQFSNSRSEMNVSTLELGDSALYLCASSPAGLSYEQYFGPGTRLTVT.